The 27 T cell receptor beta chains listed next were all sequenced from one sample in a study of blood T cells in healthy people across ages. Sample-barcoded 5' priming and a J-beta primer mix drove a second PCR of 7 to 11 cycles. TCRdb used MiXCR to reprocess the 5' RACE reads, holding one entry per CDR3 protein. The table has around 1.7 million distinct CDR3 sequences, about 30% seen once; the top ten hold less than 9.5%. The sequenced material came from blood. These receptors all come from a woman aged 30 to 39 in good health.

The rearrangement uses TRBV24-1 and TRBJ2-1; the match to TRBD2 covers 7 bases. This CDR3 has 13 amino acids. Looked up from germline, CDR1 is KGHDR and CDR2 is SFDVKD. With V trimmed by 9 bases and J by 9 bases, 10 bases remained unmatched. The CDR3, as DNA: TGTGCCACCGGGGGGGGTGGCCCATCTGAGCAGTTCTTC. Translating gives CATGGGGPSEQFF.

The chain employs TRBV25-1 and TRBJ2-1; D is unresolved. The germline V and J ends were trimmed by 3 bases and 7 bases, with 13 bases remaining between them. The CDR3 contains 14 residues. CDR1 and CDR2 from the germline V gene are MGHDK and SYGVNS. This chain's CDR3 is CASSDPVGRNEQFF. In nucleotides, the CDR3 is TGTGCCAGCAGTGACCCCGTAGGGCGGAATGAGCAGTTCTTC.

This clonotype appeared a single time. This chain uses TRBV6-6 with TRBJ2-2, with D tentatively TRBD1 (6 bases). V lost 7 bases to trimming and J lost 0 bases, with 9 bases between them. In germline, CDR1 is MNHNY, CDR2 SVGAGI (reference sequence). The length of the CDR3 is 14 residues. The CDR3 loop reads CASMPGANTGELFF. CDR3 coding DNA: TGTGCCAGCATGCCAGGGGCGAACACCGGGGAGCTGTTTTTT.

This clonotype was observed a few times. One end of the junction fails to match germline, which may point to a read error. The chain uses TRBV12-3 or TRBV12-4 and TRBJ1-2; TRBD1 might be the D (5 bases). This CDR3 comprises 13 residues. Here the CDR3 reads CASSPGGAYGCTF. CDR3 DNA: TGTGCCAGCAGTCCCGGGGGAGCGTATGGCTGCACCTTC.

The sample holds many counts of this clonotype. The V and J genes are TRBV7-9 and TRBJ2-4; D is undetermined. The CDR3 spans 16 residues. Looked up from germline, CDR1 is SEHNR and CDR2 is FQNEAQ (reference sequence). Trimming pared 1 base from V and 0 bases from J, leaving 10 bases between. The CDR3 DNA reads TGTGCCAGCAGCTTAGATTGGGTCCCAGCCAAAAACATTCAGTACTTC. Translating it yields CASSLDWVPAKNIQYF.

This clonotype was observed a handful of times. J is TRBJ1-2 and V is TRBV7-2; D is possibly TRBD1 (6 bases). The CDR3 sequence is 14 residues long. Germline values: CDR1 SGHTA, CDR2 FQGNSA. With 8 bases removed from V and 9 bases from J, the gap between germline ends came to 22 bases. The CDR3 loop is CASGPIGGGYCYTF. CDR3 bases: TGTGCCAGCGGACCAATAGGGGGAGGGTATTGCTACACCTTC.

This clonotype was picked up a small number of times. This chain joins TRBV20-1 and TRBJ2-7; 8 positions agree with TRBD1. The CDR3 covers 14 residues. Germline trimming cut 3 bases from V and 0 bases from J; bases unmatched to any gene: 4. Per germline, CDR1 DFQATT and CDR2 SNEGSKA (reference sequence). The CDR3 coding sequence is TGCAGTGCTAGGGGGACAGGACCCTCCTACGAGCAGTACTTC. Translation gives CSARGTGPSYEQYF.

The V call is TRBV5-1, the J call TRBJ2-7; D possibly corresponds to TRBD1 (5 bases). CDR3 size: 13 residues. V lost 1 base to trimming and J lost 12 bases, with 17 bases between them. CDR1 and CDR2 (germline): SGHRS, YFSETQ. The CDR3 nucleotides are TGCGCCAGCAGCTTGAGGGGCCAGGGTGATCTGTACTTC. Its protein is CASSLRGQGDLYF.

This chain uses TRBV7-2 with TRBJ2-1, with 10 bases aligning to TRBD2. In germline, CDR1 is SGHTA, CDR2 FQGNSA. V was pared by 3 bases and J by 3 bases, with 5 bases of the junction left unmatched. The CDR3 consists of 16 residues. The chain's CDR3 is CASSFWGTSVYNEQFF. CDR3 nucleotides: TGTGCCAGCAGCTTCTGGGGGACTAGCGTCTACAATGAGCAGTTCTTC. The full variable domain, with the rest looked up from reference TRBV7-2 and TRBJ2-1, is GAGVSQSPSNKVTEKGKDVELRCDPISGHTALYWYRQSLGQGLEFLIYFQGNSAPDKSGLPSDRFSAERTGGSVSTLTIQRTQQEDSAVYLCASSFWGTSVYNEQFFGPGTRLTVL.

This chain connects TRBV7-6 to TRBJ2-7; weak D call: TRBD1 (5 bases). This CDR3 has 15 amino acids. The germline V gene encodes CDR1 SGHVS and CDR2 FNYEAQ. V shed 1 base and J shed 5 bases, with 15 bases lying between them. CDR3: CASSLEGRAADEQYF. CDR3 nucleotide sequence: TGTGCCAGCAGCTTAGAAGGCAGGGCCGCCGACGAGCAGTACTTC.

This clonotype was counted many times. This chain joins TRBV7-9 and TRBJ2-4; TRBD2 is a possible D gene (6 bases). Germline V CDR1 and CDR2: SEHNR, FQNEAQ (reference sequence). The CDR3 length is 14 residues. V was trimmed by 5 bases and J by 8 bases, leaving 16 bases between them. The chain's CDR3 is CASSPRGGSDIQYF. DNA of the CDR3: TGTGCCAGCAGCCCACGCGGAGGGTCGGACATTCAGTACTTC. The full variable domain, with the rest looked up from reference TRBV7-9 and TRBJ2-4, is DTGVSQNPRHKITKRGQNVTFRCDPISEHNRLYWYRQTLGQGPEFLTYFQNEAQLEKSRLLSDRFSAERPKGSFSTLEIQRTEQGDSAMYLCASSPRGGSDIQYFGAGTRLSVL.

This chain links TRBV9 with TRBJ1-4, with D uncertain. Germline lookup yields CDR1 SGDLS and CDR2 YYNGEE. There are 15 residues in the CDR3. V dropped 4 bases and J dropped 0 bases, with 10 bases sitting between them. In DNA, the CDR3 is TGTGCCAGCAGCCCTTCGAGTGCAACTAATGAAAAACTGTTTTTT. Its protein is CASSPSSATNEKLFF.

This clonotype was seen ten or more times. The V gene is TRBV29-1, the J gene TRBJ2-7, with 10 bases matching TRBD2. V lost 5 bases to trimming and J lost 3 bases; unmatched junction nucleotides: 1. The CDR3 has 12 amino acids. The germline gives CDR1 SQVTM, CDR2 ANQGSEA. The CDR3 DNA sequence: TGCAGCGTTCTAGCGGGAGTCTACGAGCAGTACTTC. The encoded protein is CSVLAGVYEQYF.

This chain joins TRBV7-9 and TRBJ2-7; possibly TRBD2 for D (6 bases). TRBJ2-5 explains the end of the DNA better; the J call may be wrong. Germline values: CDR1 SEHNR, CDR2 FQNEAQ (reference sequence). This CDR3 contains 14 residues. The CDR3 DNA reads as TGTGCCAGCAGCGCTAGGGTGGAGGGCGAGACCCAGTACTTC. This codes for CASSARVEGETQYF.

Notes on this clonotype: A read error may explain this, as a much larger clone is one base away. This chain uses TRBV11-2 with TRBJ2-3; TRBD2 matches 9 bases. V lost 8 bases, J lost 2 bases, and 8 bases stayed unmatched. The CDR3 is made up of 15 amino acids. Germline assignment: CDR1 SGHAT and CDR2 FQNNGV. CDR3: CASCISGSDTDTQYF. As DNA, the CDR3 is TGTGCCAGCTGCATTAGCGGGAGTGACACAGATACGCAGTATTTT.

This clonotype was counted between two and nine times. CDR3 nucleotide sequence: TGTGCCAGCAGCCCGGGACAGGGTAGGATCGAGCAGTATTTT. Translation: CASSPGQGRIEQYF. The V gene is TRBV7-2, the J gene TRBJ2-3; 9 positions agree with TRBD1. In germline, CDR1 is SGHTA, CDR2 FQGNSA. This CDR3 contains 14 residues. Trimming at V came to 5 bases and at J to 11 bases, leaving 11 bases not matched to a gene.

This chain joins TRBV4-2 and TRBJ2-7; the match to TRBD2 covers 8 bases. CDR3 size: 18 residues. V shed 0 bases, J shed 2 bases, and the junction held 12 bases outside the gene matches. The germline V gene has CDR1 LGHNA and CDR2 YNFKEQ. CDR3 residues: CASSQDAGGGPLTYEQYF. CDR3 DNA sequence: TGTGCCAGCAGCCAAGATGCGGGGGGCGGACCACTTACCTACGAGCAGTACTTC.

This clonotype appeared a few times. The J gene is TRBJ2-7, the V gene TRBV28; D is possibly TRBD1 or TRBD2 (6 bases each). The CDR3 length is 15 residues. Trimming removed 5 bases from V and 7 bases from J, with 21 bases in between. The germline V gene has CDR1 MDHEN and CDR2 SYDVKM. The CDR3 loop is CASSPAGDSSLEQYF. The CDR3 nucleotides read TGTGCCAGCAGTCCCGCAGGGGACTCGAGCCTAGAGCAGTACTTC. Complete variable domain (other parts from reference TRBV28 and TRBJ2-7): DVKVTQSSRYLVKRTGEKVFLECVQDMDHENMFWYRQDPGLGLRLIYFSYDVKMKEKGDIPEGYSVSREKKERFSLILESASTNQTSMYLCASSPAGDSSLEQYFGPGTRLTVT.

The chain employs TRBV24-1 and TRBJ2-5; D call uncertain. V dropped 3 bases and J dropped 3 bases, with 13 bases sitting between them. CDR1 is KGHDR, CDR2 SFDVKD, per germline. The CDR3 covers 15 residues. The CDR3 DNA follows: TGTGCCACCAGTGATCCCCGTGCCCTCGAAGAGACCCAGTACTTC. Protein product: CATSDPRALEETQYF.

This clonotype showed up many times. This sequence joins TRBV20-1 and TRBJ2-3, with D perhaps TRBD2 (5 bases). The CDR3 covers 14 residues. CDR1 and CDR2 from the germline V gene are DFQATT and SNEGSKA (reference sequence). V was cut by 0 bases and J by 5 bases, with 12 bases left in between. As DNA, the CDR3 is TGCAGTGCTAGAGACCCCGGGGTAGGAGATACGCAGTATTTT. Encoded protein: CSARDPGVGDTQYF.

This sequence joins TRBV11-2 and TRBJ1-4; D gene unclear. Trimming took 5 bases from V and 8 from J, leaving 18 bases between them. The germline V gene encodes CDR1 SGHAT and CDR2 FQNNGV. This CDR3 contains 15 residues. The CDR3 bases are TGTGCCAGCAGCGATTGGGATTCGCGAGACGAAAAACTGTTTTTT. Its translation: CASSDWDSRDEKLFF.

The J gene is TRBJ2-2, the V gene TRBV18; tentative D call: TRBD1 (5 bases). Deletions cut 2 bases from V and 12 bases from J, with 10 bases between. This CDR3 is 12 amino acids long. CDR1 and CDR2 (germline): KGHSH, LQKENI. In nucleotides, the CDR3 is TGTGCCAGCTCACCAGATGGGGCGAAGCTGTTTTTT. Translated, it gives CASSPDGAKLFF.

The rearrangement links TRBV2 to TRBJ1-4; TRBD1 matches 8 bases. J was trimmed by 7 bases and V by 4 bases; bases with no gene match: 8. The CDR3 has 15 residues. The germline V gene has CDR1 SNHLY and CDR2 FYNNEI. CDR3 in DNA: TGTGCCAGCAGTGCCCAGGGGGCCCAGGGTGAAAAACTGTTTTTT. It specifies CASSAQGAQGEKLFF.

This clonotype showed up just a few times. The gene calls are TRBV9 and TRBJ1-2; TRBD1 is a possible D gene (5 bases). V lost 5 bases, J lost 7 bases, and 15 bases lay in between. The CDR3 is 13 residues long. Germline-derived CDR1 and CDR2 are SGDLS and YYNGEE. Here the CDR3 DNA reads TGTGCCAGCAGATCATCCGGGGGTGGTGGCTACACCTTC. Translated: CASRSSGGGGYTF.

Only a few counts were recorded for this clonotype. The chain links TRBV30 to TRBJ1-2, with TRBD1 matching 9 bases. This CDR3 comprises 15 residues. Germline CDR1 is GTSNPN and CDR2 is SVGIG (reference sequence). The junction had 8 bases not matched to a gene; V was cut back by 2 bases and J by 4 bases. The CDR3 sequence: CAWSFRDREFYGYTF. The CDR3 nucleotides read TGTGCCTGGAGTTTCCGGGACAGGGAGTTCTATGGCTACACCTTC.

The chain recombines TRBV20-1 with TRBJ1-1; D remains ambiguous. The V gene lost 6 bases and the J gene lost 1 base, with 21 bases spanning the gap. This CDR3 has 16 amino acids. Germline CDR1 reads DFQATT; CDR2 reads SNEGSKA (reference sequence). The CDR3 loop is CSASPRTLTGNTEAFF. CDR3 bases: TGCAGTGCCAGTCCGCGAACTCTAACTGGGAACACTGAAGCTTTCTTT.

The rearrangement joins TRBV25-1 to TRBJ1-1; weak D call: TRBD1 (6 bases). Germline CDR1 reads MGHDK; CDR2 reads SYGVNS. V lost 1 base and J 6 bases, leaving 12 bases between the germline ends. CDR3 size: 14 residues. CDR3 nucleotides: TGTGCCAGCAGTGAATCAATGGGGGCGGCTGAAGCTTTCTTT. Its protein is CASSESMGAAEAFF.